What follows are 16 T cell receptor beta chains derived from one specimen sequenced in a study of blood T cell repertoires in COVID-19. Generated by immunoSEQ multiplex PCR, the TCRdb table keeps only in-frame clones and is missing some. The data contain around 250,000 clones, 84% of them seen just once; the ten biggest clones take up 1.5% to 1.7%. What was sequenced was peripheral blood. These receptors were obtained from a woman aged 40 to 49 who had recovered from COVID-19.

This clone was observed once. The chain couples TRBV4-1 to TRBJ1-2; 9 positions match TRBD1. Germline loops: CDR1 MGHRA, CDR2 YSYEKL. The V segment lost 4 bases and the J segment 7 bases; nucleotides outside the gene matches: 10. This CDR3 is 15 amino acids long. CDR3 nucleotides: TGCGCCAGCAGCCCGCCGGGACAGGGAATTGGTGGCTACACCTTC. This encodes CASSPPGQGIGGYTF.

This chain uses TRBV28 with TRBJ1-5; D gene uncertain. Germline V lookup: CDR1 MDHEN, CDR2 SYDVKM. Trimming took off 6 bases at V and 0 bases at J, with 9 bases between the two ends. The CDR3 is made up of 14 amino acids. The CDR3, as DNA: TGTGCCAGCAGGGGAGATTATAGCAATCAGCCCCAGCATTTT. It encodes CASRGDYSNQPQHF.

J is TRBJ2-1 and V is TRBV6-5, with D uncertain. CDR3 size: 13 residues. Germline CDR1 reads MNHEY; CDR2 reads SVGAGI. With 0 bases removed from V and 10 bases from J, the gap between germline ends came to 10 bases. For the CDR3, the DNA is TGTGCCAGCAGTTACTCGATCGCTATGGAGCAGTTCTTC. Its translation is CASSYSIAMEQFF.

The chain is built from TRBV2 and TRBJ1-2; a possible D gene is TRBD1 (5 bases). This CDR3 has 14 residues. Per the germline V gene, CDR1 is SNHLY and CDR2 is FYNNEI. Trimming took off 0 bases at V and 2 bases at J, with 7 bases between the two ends. The CDR3 DNA reads as TGTGCCAGCAGTGAAGCGCACAGGAACTATGGCTACACCTTC. Protein product: CASSEAHRNYGYTF. Based on the CDR3 plus reference TRBV2 and TRBJ1-2, the full variable domain is EPEVTQTPSHQVTQMGQEVILRCVPISNHLYFYWYRQILGQKVEFLVSFYNNEISEKSEIFDDQFSVERPDGSNFTLKIRSTKLEDSAMYFCASSEAHRNYGYTFGSGTRLTVV.

V and J are TRBV6-5 and TRBJ2-7; 7 bases match TRBD2. CDR3 length: 13 amino acids. The germline CDR1 and CDR2 sequences are MNHEY and SVGAGI. V was pared by 6 bases and J by 3 bases, with 5 bases of the junction left unmatched. The chain's CDR3 is CASSETSSYEQYF. In nucleotides, the CDR3 is TGTGCCAGCAGCGAGACTAGCAGCTACGAGCAGTACTTC.

The V gene is TRBV14, the J gene TRBJ1-3, with D unresolved. The CDR3 extends over 15 amino acids. Germline-derived CDR1 and CDR2 are SGHDN and FVKESK. Trimming left V 1 base short and J 0 bases short, with 7 bases between. The CDR3 sequence: CASSQAGSSGNTIYF. For the CDR3, the DNA is TGTGCCAGCAGCCAAGCGGGAAGCTCTGGAAACACCATATATTTT.

The V call is TRBV11-3, the J call TRBJ1-1; D ambiguous. The CDR3 is made up of 13 amino acids. Germline values: CDR1 SGHNT, CDR2 YENEEA. V was pared by 2 bases and J by 3 bases, with 7 bases between. The CDR3 sequence is CASSLLRDTEAFF. CDR3 nucleotide sequence: TGTGCCAGCAGCTTACTACGGGACACTGAAGCTTTCTTT.

This clone came up a few times. The chain employs TRBV30 and TRBJ1-6; TRBD1 might be the D (5 bases). The CDR3 runs 14 residues. V was cut by 5 bases and J by 14 bases, with 22 bases left in between. CDR1 GTSNPN and CDR2 SVGIG come from the germline V gene (reference sequence). The DNA of the CDR3 is TGTGCCTGGGACCCGGGACTCCGTAATTCGGCCCTCCACTTT. Translating gives CAWDPGLRNSALHF.

This chain links TRBV5-1 with TRBJ2-5; weak D call: TRBD1 (6 bases). CDR1 and CDR2 (germline): SGHRS, YFSETQ. The CDR3 extends over 14 amino acids. V lost 2 bases and J 5 bases, leaving 13 bases between the germline ends. This CDR3 is CASSFWGREETQYF. The CDR3 bases are TGCGCCAGCAGCTTTTGGGGGCGCGAGGAGACCCAGTACTTC.

V usage is TRBV30 and J usage is TRBJ1-5; possibly TRBD1 for D (6 bases). Germline lookup yields CDR1 GTSNPN and CDR2 SVGIG (reference sequence). Trimming removed 4 bases from V and 6 bases from J, with 13 bases in between. The CDR3 is made up of 13 amino acids. CDR3 region: CAWNQGLLQPQHF. Here the CDR3 DNA reads TGTGCCTGGAATCAGGGGCTACTTCAGCCCCAGCATTTT.

This clone is a singleton in its sample. The CDR3 coding sequence is TGCGCCAGCAGCATGGGACAGAACACTGAAGCTTTCTTT. This gives the protein CASSMGQNTEAFF. This chain links TRBV5-1 with TRBJ1-1, with D perhaps matching TRBD1 (6 bases). This CDR3 comprises 13 residues. The V end lost 4 bases, the J end lost 1 base, and 8 bases lay between the germline ends. Germline values: CDR1 SGHRS, CDR2 YFSETQ.

This sequence joins TRBV11-2 and TRBJ1-2, with 8 positions matching TRBD1. With V trimmed by 1 base and J by 7 bases, 8 bases remained unmatched. CDR3 length: 15 amino acids. CDR1 is SGHAT and CDR2 is FQNNGV in the germline V gene. The CDR3 protein is CASSLGMTGEFGYTF. CDR3 nucleotides: TGTGCCAGCAGCTTAGGGATGACAGGGGAGTTTGGCTACACCTTC.

This chain uses TRBV5-4 with TRBJ2-2; TRBD1 matches at 7 bases. Germline V gives CDR1 SGHNT, CDR2 YYREEE (reference sequence). V lost 2 bases, J lost 4 bases, and 8 bases stayed unmatched. This CDR3 comprises 16 residues. The CDR3 region is CASSFINSGGTGELFF. In DNA form, the CDR3 reads TGTGCCAGCAGCTTTATCAACTCAGGGGGCACCGGGGAGCTGTTTTTT.

The rearrangement joins TRBV7-9 to TRBJ1-6; the match to TRBD1 covers 8 bases. V was pared by 4 bases and J by 5 bases, with 7 bases of the junction left unmatched. CDR3 length: 16 residues. Germline CDR1 is SEHNR and CDR2 is FQNEAQ (reference sequence). In nucleotides, the CDR3 is TGTGCCAGCAGCTCGACAGGGGCTCCGGATAATTCACCCCTCCACTTT. It is translated as CASSSTGAPDNSPLHF. Complete variable domain (other parts from reference TRBV7-9 and TRBJ1-6): DTGVSQNPRHKITKRGQNVTFRCDPISEHNRLYWYRQTLGQGPEFLTYFQNEAQLEKSRLLSDRFSAERPKGSFSTLEIQRTEQGDSAMYLCASSSTGAPDNSPLHFGNGTRLTVT.

The chain uses TRBV9 and TRBJ2-7; D possibly corresponds to TRBD2 (6 bases). CDR3 size: 13 residues. The V and J ends lost 3 bases and 7 bases respectively, with 14 bases between them. The V gene's germline CDR1 is SGDLS and CDR2 YYNGEE. CDR3 DNA sequence: TGTGCCAGCAGCGACAGAATGGCGGGGGAGCAGTACTTC. It encodes CASSDRMAGEQYF.

A remark on this clone: One end of the junction is discordant with germline, which a read error may explain. This sequence joins TRBV15 and TRBJ2-3; the D is unclear. The CDR3 sequence is 12 residues long. Germline-derived CDR1 and CDR2 are LNHNV and YYDKDF (reference sequence). For the CDR3, the DNA is TGTGCCACCAGCCGAGACGGTGGTACGCAGTATTTT. This sequence encodes CATSRDGGTQYF.